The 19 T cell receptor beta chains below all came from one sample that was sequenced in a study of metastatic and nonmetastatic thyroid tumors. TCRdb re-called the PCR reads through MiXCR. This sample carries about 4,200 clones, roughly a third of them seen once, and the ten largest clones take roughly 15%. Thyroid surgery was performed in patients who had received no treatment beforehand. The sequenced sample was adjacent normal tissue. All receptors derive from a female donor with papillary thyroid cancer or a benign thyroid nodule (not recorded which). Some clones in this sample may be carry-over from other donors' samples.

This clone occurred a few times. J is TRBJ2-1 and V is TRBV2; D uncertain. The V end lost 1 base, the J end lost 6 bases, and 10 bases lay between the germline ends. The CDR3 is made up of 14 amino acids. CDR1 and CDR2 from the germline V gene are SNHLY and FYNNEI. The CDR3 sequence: CASSEEARSNEQFF. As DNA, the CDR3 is TGTGCCAGCAGTGAAGAAGCCCGAAGCAATGAGCAGTTCTTC.

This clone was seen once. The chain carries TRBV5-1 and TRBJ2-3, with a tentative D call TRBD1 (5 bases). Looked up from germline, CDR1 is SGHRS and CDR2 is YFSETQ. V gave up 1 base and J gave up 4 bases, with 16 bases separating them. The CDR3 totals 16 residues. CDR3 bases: TGCGCCAGCAGCTTGCTCAGGGTGGAAGTCGCAGATACGCAGTATTTT. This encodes CASSLLRVEVADTQYF. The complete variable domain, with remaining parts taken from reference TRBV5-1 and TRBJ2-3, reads KAGVTQTPRYLIKTRGQQVTLSCSPISGHRSVSWYQQTPGQGLQFLFEYFSETQRNKGNFPGRFSGRQFSNSRSEMNVSTLELGDSALYLCASSLLRVEVADTQYFGPGTRLTVL.

CDR3 nucleotide sequence: TGTGCCAGCAGTGACCTAAGCGGACAGTTGAATGAAAAACTGTTTTTT. Amino acids: CASSDLSGQLNEKLFF. This chain links TRBV6-1 with TRBJ1-4; possible D gene TRBD1, 6 bases. The ends were cut back, 3 bases at V and 5 bases at J, with 16 bases in the middle. The CDR3 sequence is 16 residues long. Looked up from germline, CDR1 is MNHNS and CDR2 is SASEGT.

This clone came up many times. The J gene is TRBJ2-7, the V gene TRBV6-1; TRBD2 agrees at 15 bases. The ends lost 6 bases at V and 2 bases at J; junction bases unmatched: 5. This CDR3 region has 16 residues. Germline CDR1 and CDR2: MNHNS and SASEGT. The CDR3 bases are TGTGCCAGCAGGGAGGGACTAGCGGGAGGTCCCTACGAGCAGTACTTC. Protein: CASREGLAGGPYEQYF.

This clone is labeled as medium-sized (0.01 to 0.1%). In DNA, the CDR3 is TGTGCCAGCAGCCCCTATGGAGCGGGAGGGCTCGTCTCCTACAATGAGCAGTTCTTC. This sequence encodes CASSPYGAGGLVSYNEQFF. The chain combines TRBV3-1 with TRBJ2-1; 10 bases match TRBD2. Trimming at V came to 4 bases and at J to 0 bases, leaving 12 bases not matched to a gene. Germline-derived CDR1 and CDR2 are LGHDT and YNNKEL (reference sequence). The length of the CDR3 is 19 residues.

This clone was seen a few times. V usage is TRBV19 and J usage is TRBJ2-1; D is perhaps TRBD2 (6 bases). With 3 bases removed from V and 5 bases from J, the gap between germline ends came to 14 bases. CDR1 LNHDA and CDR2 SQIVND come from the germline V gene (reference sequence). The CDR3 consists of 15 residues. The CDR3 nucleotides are TGTGCCAGTAGTATTAGTGGCGGGGAAAACAATGAGCAGTTCTTC. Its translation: CASSISGGENNEQFF.

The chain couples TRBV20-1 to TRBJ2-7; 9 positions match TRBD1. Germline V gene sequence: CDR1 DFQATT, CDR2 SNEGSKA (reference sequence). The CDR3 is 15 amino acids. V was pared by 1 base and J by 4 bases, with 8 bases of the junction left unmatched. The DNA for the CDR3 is TGCAGTGCTAGAGGGGAACAGGGGGCATGGTACGAGCAGTACTTC. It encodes CSARGEQGAWYEQYF.

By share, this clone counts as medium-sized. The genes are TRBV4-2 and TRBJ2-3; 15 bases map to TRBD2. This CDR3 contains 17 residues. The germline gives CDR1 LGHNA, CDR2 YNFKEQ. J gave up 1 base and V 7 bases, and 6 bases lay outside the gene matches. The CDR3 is CASTSGLAGGGTDTQYF. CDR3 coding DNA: TGTGCCAGCACCAGCGGACTAGCGGGAGGGGGCACAGATACGCAGTATTTT.

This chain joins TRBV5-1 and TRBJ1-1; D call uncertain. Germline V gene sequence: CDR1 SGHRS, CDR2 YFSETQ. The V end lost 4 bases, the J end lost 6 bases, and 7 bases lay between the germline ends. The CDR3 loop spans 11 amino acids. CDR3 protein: CASSRQPEAFF. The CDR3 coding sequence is TGCGCCAGCAGCCGACAACCTGAAGCTTTCTTT.

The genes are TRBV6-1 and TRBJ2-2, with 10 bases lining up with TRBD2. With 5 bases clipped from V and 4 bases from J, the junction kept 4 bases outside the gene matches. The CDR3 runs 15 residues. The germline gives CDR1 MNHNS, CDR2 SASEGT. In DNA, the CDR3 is TGTGCCAGCAGTTTAAGGACTAGCGGCACCGGGGAGCTGTTTTTT. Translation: CASSLRTSGTGELFF.

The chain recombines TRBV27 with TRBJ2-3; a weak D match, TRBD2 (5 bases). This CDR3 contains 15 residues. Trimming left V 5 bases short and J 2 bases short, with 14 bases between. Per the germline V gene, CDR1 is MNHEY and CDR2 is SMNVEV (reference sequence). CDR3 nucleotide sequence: TGTGCCAGCAGTCCCACGAAGAGGGCCACAGATACGCAGTATTTT. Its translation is CASSPTKRATDTQYF.

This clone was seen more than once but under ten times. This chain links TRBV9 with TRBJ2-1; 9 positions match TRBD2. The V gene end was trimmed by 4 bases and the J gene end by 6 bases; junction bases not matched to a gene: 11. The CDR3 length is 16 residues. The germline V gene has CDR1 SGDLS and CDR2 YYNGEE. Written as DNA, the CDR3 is TGTGCCAGCAGCTCTCGGACTAGCGAGATTCGCAATGAGCAGTTCTTC. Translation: CASSSRTSEIRNEQFF.

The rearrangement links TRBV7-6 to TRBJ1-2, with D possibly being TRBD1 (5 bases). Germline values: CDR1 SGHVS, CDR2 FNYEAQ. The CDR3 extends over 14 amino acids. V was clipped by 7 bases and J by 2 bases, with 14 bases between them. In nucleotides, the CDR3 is TGTGCCAGCACCTCCGGGACGGGAAACTATGGCTACACCTTC. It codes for CASTSGTGNYGYTF.

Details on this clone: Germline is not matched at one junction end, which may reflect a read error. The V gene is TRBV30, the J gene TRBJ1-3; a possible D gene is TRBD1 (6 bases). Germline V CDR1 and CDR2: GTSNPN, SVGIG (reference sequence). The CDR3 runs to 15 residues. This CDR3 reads CSWGETGTGGNTIYF. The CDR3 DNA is TGTTCCTGGGGTGAAACAGGGACGGGAGGAAACACCATATATTTT.

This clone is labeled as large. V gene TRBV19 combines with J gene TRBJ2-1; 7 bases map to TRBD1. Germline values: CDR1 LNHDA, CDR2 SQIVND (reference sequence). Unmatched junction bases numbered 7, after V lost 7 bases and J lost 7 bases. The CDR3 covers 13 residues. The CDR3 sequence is CASKKGGANEQFF. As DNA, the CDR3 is TGTGCCAGTAAGAAAGGGGGCGCGAATGAGCAGTTCTTC.

Here the CDR3 DNA reads TGTGCCAGCAGTATACTAGCGGGCTCCTCCTACGAGCAGTACTTC. Amino acid sequence: CASSILAGSSYEQYF. This chain joins TRBV6-6 and TRBJ2-7, with 9 bases lining up with TRBD2. The germline CDR1 and CDR2 sequences are MNHNY and SVGAGI (reference sequence). The CDR3 extends over 15 amino acids. J lost 0 bases, V lost 5 bases, and 5 bases had no gene match.

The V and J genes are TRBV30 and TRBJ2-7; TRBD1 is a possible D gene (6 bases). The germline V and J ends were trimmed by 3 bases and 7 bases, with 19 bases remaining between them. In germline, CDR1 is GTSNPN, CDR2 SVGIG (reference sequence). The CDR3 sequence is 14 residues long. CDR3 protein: CAWRDWGPLREQYF. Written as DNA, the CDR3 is TGTGCCTGGAGGGATTGGGGGCCCCTCCGAGAGCAGTACTTC. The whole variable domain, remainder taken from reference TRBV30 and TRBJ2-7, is SQTIHQWPATLVQPVGSPLSLECTVEGTSNPNLYWYRQAAGRGLQLLFYSVGIGQISSEVPQNLSASRPQDRQFILSSKKLLLSDSGFYLCAWRDWGPLREQYFGPGTRLTVT.

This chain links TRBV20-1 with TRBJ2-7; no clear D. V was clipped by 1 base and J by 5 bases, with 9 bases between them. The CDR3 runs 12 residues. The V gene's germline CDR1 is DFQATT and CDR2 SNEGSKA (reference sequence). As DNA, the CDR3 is TGCAGTGCTAGAGGGTTCGCGGACGAGCAGTACTTC. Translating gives CSARGFADEQYF.

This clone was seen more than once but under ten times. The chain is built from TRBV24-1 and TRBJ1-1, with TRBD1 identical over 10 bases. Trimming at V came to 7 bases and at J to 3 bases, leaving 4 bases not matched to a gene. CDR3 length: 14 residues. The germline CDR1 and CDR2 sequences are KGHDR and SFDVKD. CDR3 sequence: CATRTGGRDTEAFF. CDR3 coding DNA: TGTGCCACCAGGACAGGGGGCAGAGACACTGAAGCTTTCTTT.